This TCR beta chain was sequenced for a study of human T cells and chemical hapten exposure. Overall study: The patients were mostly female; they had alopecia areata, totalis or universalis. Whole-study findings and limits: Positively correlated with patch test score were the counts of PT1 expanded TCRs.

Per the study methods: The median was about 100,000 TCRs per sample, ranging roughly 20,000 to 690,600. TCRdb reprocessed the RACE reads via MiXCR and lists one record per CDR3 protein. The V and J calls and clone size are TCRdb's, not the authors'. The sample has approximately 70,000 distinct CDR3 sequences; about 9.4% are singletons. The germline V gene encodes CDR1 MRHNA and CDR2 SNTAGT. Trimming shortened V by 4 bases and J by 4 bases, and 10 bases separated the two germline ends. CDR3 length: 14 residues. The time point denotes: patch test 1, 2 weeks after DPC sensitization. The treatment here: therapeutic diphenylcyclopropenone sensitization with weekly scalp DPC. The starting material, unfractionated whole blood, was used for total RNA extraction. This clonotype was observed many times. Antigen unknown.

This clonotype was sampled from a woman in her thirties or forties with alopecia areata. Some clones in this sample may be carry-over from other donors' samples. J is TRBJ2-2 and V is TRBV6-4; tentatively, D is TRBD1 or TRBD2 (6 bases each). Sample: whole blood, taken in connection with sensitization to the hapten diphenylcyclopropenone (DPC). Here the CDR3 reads CASSATGATGELFF. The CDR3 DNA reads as TGTGCCAGCAGTGCTACGGGGGCCACCGGGGAGCTGTTTTTT.